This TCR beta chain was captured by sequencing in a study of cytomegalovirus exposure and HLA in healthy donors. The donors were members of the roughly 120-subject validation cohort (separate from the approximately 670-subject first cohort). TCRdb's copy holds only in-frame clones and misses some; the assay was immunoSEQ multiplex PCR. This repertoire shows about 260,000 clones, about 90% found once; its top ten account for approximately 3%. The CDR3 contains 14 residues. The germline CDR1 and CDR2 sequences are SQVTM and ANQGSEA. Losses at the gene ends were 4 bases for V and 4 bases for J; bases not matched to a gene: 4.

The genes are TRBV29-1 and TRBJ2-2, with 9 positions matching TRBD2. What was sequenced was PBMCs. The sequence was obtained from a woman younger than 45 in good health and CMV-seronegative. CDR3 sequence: CSVVAGVGTGELFF. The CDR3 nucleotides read TGCAGCGTTGTAGCGGGAGTGGGCACCGGGGAGCTGTTTTTT.